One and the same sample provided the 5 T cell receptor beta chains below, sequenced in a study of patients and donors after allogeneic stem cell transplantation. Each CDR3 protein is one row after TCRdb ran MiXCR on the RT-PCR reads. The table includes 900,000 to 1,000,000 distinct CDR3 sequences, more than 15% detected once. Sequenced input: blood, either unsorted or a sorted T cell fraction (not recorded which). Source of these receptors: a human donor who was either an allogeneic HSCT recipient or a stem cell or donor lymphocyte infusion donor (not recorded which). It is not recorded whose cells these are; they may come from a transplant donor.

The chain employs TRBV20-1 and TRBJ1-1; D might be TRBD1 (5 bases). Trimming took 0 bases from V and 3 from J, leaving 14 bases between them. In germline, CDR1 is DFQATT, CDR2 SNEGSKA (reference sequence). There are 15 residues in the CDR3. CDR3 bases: TGCAGTGCTAGAGATAACCGGGGCAAGCACACTGAAGCTTTCTTT. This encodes CSARDNRGKHTEAFF.

The CDR3 loop reads CASSPGDPYEQYF. The DNA of the CDR3 is TGCGCCAGCAGCCCAGGAGACCCCTACGAGCAGTACTTC. The chain couples TRBV5-1 to TRBJ2-7; no clear D. The ends were cut back, 4 bases at V and 2 bases at J, with 10 bases in the middle. The V gene's germline CDR1 is SGHRS and CDR2 YFSETQ. This CDR3 spans 13 amino acids.

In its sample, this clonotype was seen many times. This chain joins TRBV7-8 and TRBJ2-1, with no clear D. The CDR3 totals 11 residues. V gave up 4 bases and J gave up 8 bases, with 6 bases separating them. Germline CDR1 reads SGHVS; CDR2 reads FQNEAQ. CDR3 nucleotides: TGTGCCAGCAGCTCCTTAGATGAGCAGTTCTTC. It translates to CASSSLDEQFF.

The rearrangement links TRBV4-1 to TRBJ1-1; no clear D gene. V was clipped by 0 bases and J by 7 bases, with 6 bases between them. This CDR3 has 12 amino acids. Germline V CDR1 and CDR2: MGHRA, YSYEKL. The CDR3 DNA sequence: TGCGCCAGCAGCCAAGAGGGCAGTGAAGCTTTCTTT. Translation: CASSQEGSEAFF.

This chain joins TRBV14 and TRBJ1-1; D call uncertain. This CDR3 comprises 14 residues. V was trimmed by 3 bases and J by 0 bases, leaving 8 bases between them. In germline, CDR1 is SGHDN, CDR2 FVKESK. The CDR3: CASSHQAMNTEAFF. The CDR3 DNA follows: TGTGCCAGCAGCCACCAGGCCATGAACACTGAAGCTTTCTTT. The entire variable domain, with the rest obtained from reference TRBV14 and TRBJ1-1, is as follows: EAGVTQFPSHSVIEKGQTVTLRCDPISGHDNLYWYRRVMGKEIKFLLHFVKESKQDESGMPNNRFLAERTGGTYSTLKVQPAELEDSGVYFCASSHQAMNTEAFFGQGTRLTVV.